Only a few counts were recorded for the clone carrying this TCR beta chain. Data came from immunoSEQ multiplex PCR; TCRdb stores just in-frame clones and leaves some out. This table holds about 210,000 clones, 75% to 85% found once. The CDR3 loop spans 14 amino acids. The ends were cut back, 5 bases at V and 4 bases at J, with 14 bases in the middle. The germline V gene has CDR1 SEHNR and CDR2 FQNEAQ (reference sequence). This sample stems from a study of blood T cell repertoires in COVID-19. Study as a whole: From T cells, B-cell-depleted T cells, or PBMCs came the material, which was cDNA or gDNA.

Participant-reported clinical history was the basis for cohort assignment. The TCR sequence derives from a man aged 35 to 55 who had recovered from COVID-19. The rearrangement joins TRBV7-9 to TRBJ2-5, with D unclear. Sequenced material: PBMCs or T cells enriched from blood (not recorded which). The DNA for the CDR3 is TGTGCCAGCAGCCGCGGTTTATCGGGAGAGACCCAGTACTTC. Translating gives CASSRGLSGETQYF.